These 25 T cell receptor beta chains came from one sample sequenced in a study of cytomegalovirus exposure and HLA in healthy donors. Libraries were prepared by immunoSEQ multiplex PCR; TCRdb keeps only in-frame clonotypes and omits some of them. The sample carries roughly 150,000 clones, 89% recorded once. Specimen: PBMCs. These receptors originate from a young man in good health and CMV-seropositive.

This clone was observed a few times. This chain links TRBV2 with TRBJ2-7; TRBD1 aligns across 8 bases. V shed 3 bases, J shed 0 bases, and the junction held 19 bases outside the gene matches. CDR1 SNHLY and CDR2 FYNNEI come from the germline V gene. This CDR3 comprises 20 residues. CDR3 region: CASSEGGDSPWTGLSYEQYF. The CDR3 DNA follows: TGTGCCAGCAGTGAGGGTGGGGACTCTCCTTGGACAGGGCTCTCCTACGAGCAGTACTTC.

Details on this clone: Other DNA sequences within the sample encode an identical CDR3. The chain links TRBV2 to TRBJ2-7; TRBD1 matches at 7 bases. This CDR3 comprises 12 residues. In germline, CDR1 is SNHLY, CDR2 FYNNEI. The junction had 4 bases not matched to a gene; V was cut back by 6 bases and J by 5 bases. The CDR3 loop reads CASRQDRDEQYF. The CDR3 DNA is TGTGCCAGCAGGCAAGACAGGGACGAGCAGTACTTC.

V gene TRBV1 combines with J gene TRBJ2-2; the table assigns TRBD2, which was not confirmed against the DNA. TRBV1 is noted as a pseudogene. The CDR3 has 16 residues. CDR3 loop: CTSSQDPSGDTGELFF. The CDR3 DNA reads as TGCACCAGCAGCCAAGATCCTAGCGGGGACACCGGGGAGCTGTTTTTT.

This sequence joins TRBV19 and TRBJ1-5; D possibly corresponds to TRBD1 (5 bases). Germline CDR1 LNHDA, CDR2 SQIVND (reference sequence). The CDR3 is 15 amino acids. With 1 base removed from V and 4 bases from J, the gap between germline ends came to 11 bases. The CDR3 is CASSIGGAGNQPQHF. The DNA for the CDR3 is TGTGCCAGTAGTATAGGGGGCGCGGGGAATCAGCCCCAGCATTTT.

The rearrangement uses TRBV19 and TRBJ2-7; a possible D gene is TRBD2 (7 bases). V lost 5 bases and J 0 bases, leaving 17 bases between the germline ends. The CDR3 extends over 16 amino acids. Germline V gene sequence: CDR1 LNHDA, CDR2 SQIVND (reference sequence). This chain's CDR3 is CASSSPGGGSSYEQYF. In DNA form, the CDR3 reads TGTGCCAGTAGTTCCCCCGGCGGGGGCAGCTCCTACGAGCAGTACTTC.

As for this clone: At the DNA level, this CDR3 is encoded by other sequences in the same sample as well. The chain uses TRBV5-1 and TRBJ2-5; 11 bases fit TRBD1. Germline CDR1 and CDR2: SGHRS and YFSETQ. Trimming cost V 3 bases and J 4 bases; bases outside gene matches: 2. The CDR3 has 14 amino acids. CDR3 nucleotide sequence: TGCGCCAGCAGCTCCGGGACAGGGGGAGAGACCCAGTACTTC. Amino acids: CASSSGTGGETQYF.

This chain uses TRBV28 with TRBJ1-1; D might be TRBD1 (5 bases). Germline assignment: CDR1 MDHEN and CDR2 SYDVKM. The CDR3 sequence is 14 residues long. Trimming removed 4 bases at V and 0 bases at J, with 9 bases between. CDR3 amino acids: CASSSGGMNTEAFF. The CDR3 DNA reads TGTGCCAGCAGTTCCGGGGGTATGAACACTGAAGCTTTCTTT.

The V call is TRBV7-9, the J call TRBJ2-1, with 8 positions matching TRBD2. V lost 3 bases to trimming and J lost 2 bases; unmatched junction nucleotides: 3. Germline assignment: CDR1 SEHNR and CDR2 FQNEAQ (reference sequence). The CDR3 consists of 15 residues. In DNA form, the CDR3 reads TGTGCCAGCAGCTTCAAACTAGCGGCCTACAATGAGCAGTTCTTC. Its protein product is CASSFKLAAYNEQFF.

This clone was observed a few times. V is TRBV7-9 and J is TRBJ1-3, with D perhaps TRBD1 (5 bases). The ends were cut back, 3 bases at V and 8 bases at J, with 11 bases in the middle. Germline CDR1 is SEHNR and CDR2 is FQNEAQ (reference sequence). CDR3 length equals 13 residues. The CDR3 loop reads CASSLRQGDTIYF. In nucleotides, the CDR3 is TGTGCCAGCAGCTTGCGACAAGGGGACACCATATATTTT.

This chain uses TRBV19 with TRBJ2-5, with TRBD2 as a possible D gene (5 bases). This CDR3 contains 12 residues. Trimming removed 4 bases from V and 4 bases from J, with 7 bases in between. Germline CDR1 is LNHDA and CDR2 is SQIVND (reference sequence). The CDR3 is CASSRAGETQYF. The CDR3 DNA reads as TGTGCCAGTAGTAGGGCGGGAGAGACCCAGTACTTC.

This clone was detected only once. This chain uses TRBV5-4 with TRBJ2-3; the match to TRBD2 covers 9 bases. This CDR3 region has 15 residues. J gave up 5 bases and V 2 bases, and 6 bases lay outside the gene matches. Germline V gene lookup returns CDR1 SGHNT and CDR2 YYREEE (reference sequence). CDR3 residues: CASSFASGARDTQYF. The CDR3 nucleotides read TGTGCCAGCAGCTTCGCTAGCGGGGCACGAGATACGCAGTATTTT. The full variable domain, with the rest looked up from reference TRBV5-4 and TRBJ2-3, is ETGVTQSPTHLIKTRGQQVTLRCSSQSGHNTVSWYQQALGQGPQFIFQYYREEENGRGNFPPRFSGLQFPNYSSELNVNALELDDSALYLCASSFASGARDTQYFGPGTRLTVL.

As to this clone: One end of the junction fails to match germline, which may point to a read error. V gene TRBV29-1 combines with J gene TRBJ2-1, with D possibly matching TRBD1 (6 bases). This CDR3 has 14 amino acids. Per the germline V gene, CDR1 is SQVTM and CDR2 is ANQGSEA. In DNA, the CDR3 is TGCAGCGTCGAAGGTATCAGGGGCGGAAGTGAGCAGTTCTTC. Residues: CSVEGIRGGSEQFF.

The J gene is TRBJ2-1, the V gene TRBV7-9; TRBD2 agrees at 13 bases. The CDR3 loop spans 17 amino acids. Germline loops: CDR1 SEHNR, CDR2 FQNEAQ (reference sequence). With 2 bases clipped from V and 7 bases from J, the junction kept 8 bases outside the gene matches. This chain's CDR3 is CASSLRTSGRSRNEQFF. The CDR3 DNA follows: TGTGCCAGCAGCTTAAGGACTAGCGGGAGAAGCAGGAATGAGCAGTTCTTC.

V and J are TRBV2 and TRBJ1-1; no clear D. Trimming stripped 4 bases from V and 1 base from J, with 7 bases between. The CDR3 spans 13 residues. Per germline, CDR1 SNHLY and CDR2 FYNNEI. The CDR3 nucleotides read TGTGCCAGCAGTGTGACTGAGAACACTGAAGCTTTCTTT. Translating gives CASSVTENTEAFF.

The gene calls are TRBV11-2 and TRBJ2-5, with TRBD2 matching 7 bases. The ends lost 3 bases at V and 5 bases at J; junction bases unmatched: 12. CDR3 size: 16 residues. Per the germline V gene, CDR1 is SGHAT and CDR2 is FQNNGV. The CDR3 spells CASSFGGGSSGETQYF. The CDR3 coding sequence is TGTGCCAGCAGCTTTGGGGGGGGAAGTTCTGGGGAGACCCAGTACTTC.

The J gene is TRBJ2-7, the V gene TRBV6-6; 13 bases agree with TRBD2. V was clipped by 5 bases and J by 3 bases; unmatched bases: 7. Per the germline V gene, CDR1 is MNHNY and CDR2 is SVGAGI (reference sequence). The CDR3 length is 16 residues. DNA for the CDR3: TGTGCCAGCAGTACCCCGCGACTAGCGGGAGGCTACGAGCAGTACTTC. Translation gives CASSTPRLAGGYEQYF.

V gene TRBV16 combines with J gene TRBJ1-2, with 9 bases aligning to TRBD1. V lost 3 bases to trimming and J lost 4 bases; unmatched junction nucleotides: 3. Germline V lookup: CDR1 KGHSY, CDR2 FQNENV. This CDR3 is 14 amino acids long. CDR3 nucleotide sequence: TGTGCCAGCAGCCAGGGACAGGGAGTCTATGGCTACACCTTC. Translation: CASSQGQGVYGYTF.

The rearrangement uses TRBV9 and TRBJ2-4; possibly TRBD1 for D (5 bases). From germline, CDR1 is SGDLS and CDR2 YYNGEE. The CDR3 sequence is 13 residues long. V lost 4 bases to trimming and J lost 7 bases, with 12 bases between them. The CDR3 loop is CASSPSAGNIQYF. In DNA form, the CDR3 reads TGTGCCAGCAGCCCCTCGGCAGGGAACATTCAGTACTTC.

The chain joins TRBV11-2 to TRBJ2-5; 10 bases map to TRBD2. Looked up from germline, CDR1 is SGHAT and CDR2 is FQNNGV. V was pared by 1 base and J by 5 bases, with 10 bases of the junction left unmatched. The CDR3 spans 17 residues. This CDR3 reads CASSLGSSGRWKETQYF. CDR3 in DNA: TGTGCCAGCAGCTTAGGGTCTAGCGGGAGATGGAAGGAGACCCAGTACTTC.

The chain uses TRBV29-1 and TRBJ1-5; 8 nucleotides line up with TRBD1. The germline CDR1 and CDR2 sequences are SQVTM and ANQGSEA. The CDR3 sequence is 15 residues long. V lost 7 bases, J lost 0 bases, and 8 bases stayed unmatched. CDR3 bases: TGCAGCGGCCTGACAGGGGAGGATAGCAATCAGCCCCAGCATTTT. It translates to CSGLTGEDSNQPQHF.

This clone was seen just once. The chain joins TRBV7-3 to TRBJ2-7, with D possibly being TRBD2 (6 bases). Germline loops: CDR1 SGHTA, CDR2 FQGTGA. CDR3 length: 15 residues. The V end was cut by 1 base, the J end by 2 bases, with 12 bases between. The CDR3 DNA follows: TGTGCCAGCAGCTTAAGGGGGACGGGAGCCTACGAGCAGTACTTC. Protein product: CASSLRGTGAYEQYF.

The CDR3 DNA reads as TGCGCCAGCAACAGGGACCCCTCGAACACCGGGGAGCTGTTTTTT. Protein: CASNRDPSNTGELFF. This chain uses TRBV5-1 with TRBJ2-2, with a weak D call TRBD1 (6 bases). Between the trimmed V and J ends, which lost 6 bases and 0 bases, there was a span of 12 bases. This CDR3 is built from 15 residues. Germline CDR1 is SGHRS and CDR2 is YFSETQ.

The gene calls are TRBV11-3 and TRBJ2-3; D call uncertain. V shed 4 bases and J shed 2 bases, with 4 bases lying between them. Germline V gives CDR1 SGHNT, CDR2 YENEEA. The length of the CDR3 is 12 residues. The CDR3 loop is CASSYNTDTQYF. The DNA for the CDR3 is TGTGCCAGCAGCTATAACACAGATACGCAGTATTTT. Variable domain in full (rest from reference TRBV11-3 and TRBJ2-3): EAGVVQSPRYKIIEKKQPVAFWCNPISGHNTLYWYLQNLGQGPELLIRYENEEAVDDSQLPKDRFSAERLKGVDSTLKIQPAELGDSAVYLCASSYNTDTQYFGPGTRLTVL.

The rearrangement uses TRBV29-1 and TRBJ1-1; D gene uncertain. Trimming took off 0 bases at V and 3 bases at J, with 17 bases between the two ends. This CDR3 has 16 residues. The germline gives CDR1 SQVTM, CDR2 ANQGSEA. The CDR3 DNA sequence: TGCAGCGTTGAAGAATGGATCCAGGAAGTTCACACTGAAGCTTTCTTT. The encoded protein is CSVEEWIQEVHTEAFF.

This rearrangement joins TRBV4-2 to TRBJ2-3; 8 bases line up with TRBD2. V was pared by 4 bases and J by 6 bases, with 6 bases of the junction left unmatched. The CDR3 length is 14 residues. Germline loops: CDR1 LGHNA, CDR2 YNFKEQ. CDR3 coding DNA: TGTGCCAGCAGCCTAGCGGGACTGGGGGATACGCAGTATTTT. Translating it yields CASSLAGLGDTQYF.